This record looks at one TCR beta chain sequence and its context. Some clones are missing from TCRdb's copy, which holds only in-frame ones; the method was immunoSEQ multiplex PCR. The repertoire holds 300,000 to 500,000 clones, 88% seen once, with approximately 2% in the top ten. Germline V CDR1 and CDR2: PRHDT, FYEKMQ (reference sequence). The CDR3 totals 13 residues. The ends were cut back, 5 bases at V and 5 bases at J, with 9 bases in the middle. This sample was included in a study of blood T cell repertoires in COVID-19. This TCR came from a middle-aged woman with acute COVID-19. V usage is TRBV13 and J usage is TRBJ2-2, with D perhaps TRBD1 (6 bases). Sequencing was carried out using PBMCs or T cells enriched from blood (not recorded which). The CDR3 reads CASSIRGTGELFF. The CDR3 DNA follows: TGTGCCAGCAGCATTAGGGGGACCGGGGAGCTGTTTTTT. Full variable domain (remainder filled in from reference TRBV13 and TRBJ2-2): AAGVIQSPRHLIKEKRETATLKCYPIPRHDTVYWYQQGPGQDPQFLISFYEKMQSDKGSIPDRFSAQQFSDYHSELNMSSLELGDSALYFCASSIRGTGELFFGEGSRLTVL.